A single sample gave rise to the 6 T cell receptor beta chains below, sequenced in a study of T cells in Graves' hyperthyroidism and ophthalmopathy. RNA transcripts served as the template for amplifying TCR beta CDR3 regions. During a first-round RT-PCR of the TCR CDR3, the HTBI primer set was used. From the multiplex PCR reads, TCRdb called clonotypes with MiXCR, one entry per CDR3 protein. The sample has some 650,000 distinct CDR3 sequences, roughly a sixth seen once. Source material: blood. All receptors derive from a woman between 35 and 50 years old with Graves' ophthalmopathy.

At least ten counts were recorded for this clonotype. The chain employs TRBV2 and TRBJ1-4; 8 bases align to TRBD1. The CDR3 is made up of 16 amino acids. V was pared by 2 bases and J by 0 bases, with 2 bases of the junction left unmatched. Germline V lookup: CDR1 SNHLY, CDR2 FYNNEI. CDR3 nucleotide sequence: TGTGCCAGCAGTGAACAGGGGGCGGCAACTAATGAAAAACTGTTTTTT. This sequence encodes CASSEQGAATNEKLFF.

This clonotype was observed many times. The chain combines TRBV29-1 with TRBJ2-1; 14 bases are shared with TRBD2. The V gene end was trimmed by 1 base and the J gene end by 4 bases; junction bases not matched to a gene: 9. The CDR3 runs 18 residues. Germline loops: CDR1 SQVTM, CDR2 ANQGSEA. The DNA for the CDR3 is TGCAGCGTTGAAGCAATTCCGGGACTAGCGGGAGAGTACAATGAGCAGTTCTTC. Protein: CSVEAIPGLAGEYNEQFF.

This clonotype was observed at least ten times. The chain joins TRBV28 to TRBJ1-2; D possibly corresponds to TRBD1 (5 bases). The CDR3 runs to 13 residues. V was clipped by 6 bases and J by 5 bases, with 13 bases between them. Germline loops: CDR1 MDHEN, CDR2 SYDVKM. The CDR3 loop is CASRLLQAYGYTF. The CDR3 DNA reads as TGTGCCAGCAGGCTTCTACAGGCTTATGGCTACACCTTC.

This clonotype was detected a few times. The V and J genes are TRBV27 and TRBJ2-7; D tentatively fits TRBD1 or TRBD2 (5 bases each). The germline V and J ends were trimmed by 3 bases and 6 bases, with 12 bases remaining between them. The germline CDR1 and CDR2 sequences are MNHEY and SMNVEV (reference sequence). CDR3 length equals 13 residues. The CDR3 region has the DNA TGTGCCAGCAGTTTGGGACGCCGTTTCGAGCAGTACTTC. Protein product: CASSLGRRFEQYF.

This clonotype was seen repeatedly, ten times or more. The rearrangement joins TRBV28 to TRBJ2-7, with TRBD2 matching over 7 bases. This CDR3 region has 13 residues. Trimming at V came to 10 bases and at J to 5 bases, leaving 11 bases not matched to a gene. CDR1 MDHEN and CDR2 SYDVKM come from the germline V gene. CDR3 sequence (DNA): TGTGCCACAGATCAGGGCGGGAGTAACGAGCAGTACTTC. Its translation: CATDQGGSNEQYF.

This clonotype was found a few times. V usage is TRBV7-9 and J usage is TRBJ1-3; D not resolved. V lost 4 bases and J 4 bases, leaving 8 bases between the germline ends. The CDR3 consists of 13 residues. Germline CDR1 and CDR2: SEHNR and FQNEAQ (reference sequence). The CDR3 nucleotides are TGTGCCAGCAGCTATAGCCAGGGAAACACCATATATTTT. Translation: CASSYSQGNTIYF. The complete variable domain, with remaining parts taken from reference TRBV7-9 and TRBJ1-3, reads DTGVSQNPRHKITKRGQNVTFRCDPISEHNRLYWYRQTLGQGPEFLTYFQNEAQLEKSRLLSDRFSAERPKGSFSTLEIQRTEQGDSAMYLCASSYSQGNTIYFGEGSWLTVV.